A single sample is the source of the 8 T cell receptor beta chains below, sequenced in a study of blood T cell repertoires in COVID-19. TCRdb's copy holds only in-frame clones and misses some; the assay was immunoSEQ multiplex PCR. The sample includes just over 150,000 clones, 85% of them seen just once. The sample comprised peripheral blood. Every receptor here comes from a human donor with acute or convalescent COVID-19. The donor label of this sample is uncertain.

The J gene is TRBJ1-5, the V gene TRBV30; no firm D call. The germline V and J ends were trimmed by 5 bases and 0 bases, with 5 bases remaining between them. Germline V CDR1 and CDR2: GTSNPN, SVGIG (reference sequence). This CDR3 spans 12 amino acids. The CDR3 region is CAWGLSNQPQHF. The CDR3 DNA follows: TGTGCCTGGGGCCTTAGCAATCAGCCCCAGCATTTT.

For the CDR3, the DNA is TGTGCCAGCAGAGGGACAGGGCGTCCTAACTATGGCTACACCTTC. Its protein product is CASRGTGRPNYGYTF. V and J are TRBV7-9 and TRBJ1-2, with 9 bases matching TRBD1. The CDR3 has 15 amino acids. Germline values: CDR1 SEHNR, CDR2 FQNEAQ (reference sequence). J was trimmed by 0 bases and V by 6 bases; bases with no gene match: 5.

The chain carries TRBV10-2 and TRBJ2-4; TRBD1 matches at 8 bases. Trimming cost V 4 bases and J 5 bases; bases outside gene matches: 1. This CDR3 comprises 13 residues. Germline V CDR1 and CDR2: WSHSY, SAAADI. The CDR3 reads CASSGTGQNIQYF. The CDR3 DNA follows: TGCGCCAGCAGTGGGACAGGGCAAAACATTCAGTACTTC.

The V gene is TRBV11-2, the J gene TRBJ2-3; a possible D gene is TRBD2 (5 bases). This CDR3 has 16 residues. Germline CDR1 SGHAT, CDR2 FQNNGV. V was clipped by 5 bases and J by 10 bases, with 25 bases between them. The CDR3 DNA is TGTGCCAGCAGCGGGGAGTCTAGCTTCGGCCCTAACGCGCAGTATTTT. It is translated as CASSGESSFGPNAQYF. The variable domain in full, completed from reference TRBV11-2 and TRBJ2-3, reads EAGVAQSPRYKIIEKRQSVAFWCNPISGHATLYWYQQILGQGPKLLIQFQNNGVVDDSQLPKDRFSAERLKGVDSTLKIQPAKLEDSAVYLCASSGESSFGPNAQYFGPGTRLTVL.

CDR3 protein: CASSPDRANEKLFF. CDR3 DNA: TGTGCCAGCAGCCCGGACAGGGCTAATGAAAAACTGTTTTTT. The chain carries TRBV7-2 and TRBJ1-4; 8 bases fit TRBD1. With 5 bases clipped from V and 3 bases from J, the junction kept 2 bases outside the gene matches. The CDR3 sequence is 14 residues long. Germline assignment: CDR1 SGHTA and CDR2 FQGNSA.

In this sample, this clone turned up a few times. The chain's CDR3 is CASRVGTGISPLHF. CDR3 bases: TGTGCCAGCAGAGTCGGGACAGGGATTTCACCCCTCCACTTT. The rearrangement joins TRBV6-5 to TRBJ1-6, with 9 positions matching TRBD1. Germline CDR1 reads MNHEY; CDR2 reads SVGAGI. V shed 6 bases, J shed 9 bases, and the junction held 6 bases outside the gene matches. This CDR3 has 14 residues.

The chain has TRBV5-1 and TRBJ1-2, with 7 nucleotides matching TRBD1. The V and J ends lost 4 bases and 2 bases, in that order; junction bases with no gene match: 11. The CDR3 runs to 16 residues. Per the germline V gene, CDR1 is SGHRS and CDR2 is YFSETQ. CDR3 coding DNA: TGCGCCAGCAGCATCCAGCCTGGACAGGCCAACTATGGCTACACCTTC. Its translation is CASSIQPGQANYGYTF.

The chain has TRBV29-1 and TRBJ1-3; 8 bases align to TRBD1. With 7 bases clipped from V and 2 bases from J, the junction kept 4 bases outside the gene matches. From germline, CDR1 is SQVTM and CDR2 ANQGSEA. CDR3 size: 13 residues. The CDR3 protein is CSAGGSAGNTIYF. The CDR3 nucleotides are TGCAGCGCAGGGGGCTCGGCTGGAAACACCATATATTTT.